This TCR beta chain comes out of a study of T cell changes during pregnancy in multiple sclerosis. Assay used: immunoSEQ multiplex PCR; TCRdb lists only in-frame clones, some missing. This sample has around 17,000 clones; almost 96% occur once, and the top ten carry under 0.9%. CDR3 size: 14 residues. The germline CDR1 and CDR2 sequences are SEHNR and FQNEAQ (reference sequence). V was pared by 3 bases and J by 3 bases, with 12 bases between. This clonotype originated in a female donor with multiple sclerosis, enrolled in a pregnancy study. The chain couples TRBV7-9 to TRBJ2-7; maybe TRBD2 (5 bases). The source material was peripheral blood, sampled in the third trimester of pregnancy. CDR3 DNA: TGTGCCAGCAGCTTGGGCACGGGGTTCTACGAGCAGTACTTC. It encodes CASSLGTGFYEQYF.